Following are 21 T cell receptor beta chains from one sample sequenced in a study of regulatory T cells in long-lasting Graves disease. Library construction for TCR beta used iRepertoire HTBI primers and Arm-PCR of CDR3 regions. TCRdb re-called the multiplex PCR reads with MiXCR, one entry per CDR3 protein. The sample records approximately 500,000 distinct CDR3 sequences, around a fifth being singletons. Sample time point: persistent/refractory GD, antithyroid drugs over 5 years with positive TRAb. RNA isolated from PBMCs was used to make the TCR library. Sequences were derived from peripheral blood mononuclear cells (PBMCs), sampled when the disease was refractory, from a patient treated with antithyroid drugs. The receptors stem from a female donor with Graves disease.

A note on this clonotype: This is likely a read error, given that the CDR3 carries no conserved phenylalanine or tryptophan at its end. Because the CDR3's place on the DNA is in doubt, the DNA is left out and the CDR3 is given as listed by TCRdb. The chain has TRBV3-1 and TRBJ1-6; TRBD1 is the table's D call and was not checked against the DNA. Germline CDR1 LGHDT, CDR2 YNNKEL (reference sequence). The CDR3 is 14 amino acids long, termini counted. CDR3 amino acids: CASSSQGDKSPLRL.

Regarding this clonotype: This may be a read error: a much more frequent sequence differs by one nucleotide. The chain uses TRBV11-1 and TRBJ2-7; the match to TRBD1 covers 8 bases. The CDR3 sequence is 14 residues long. CDR1 SGHAT and CDR2 FQDESV come from the germline V gene (reference sequence). The CDR3 region is CVSSLDRASYEQYF. The CDR3 nucleotides read TGTGTCAGCAGCTTGGACAGGGCTTCCTACGAGCAGTACTTC.

This clonotype has only a few counts. The chain joins TRBV27 to TRBJ1-6, with D perhaps TRBD1 (5 bases). The CDR3 sequence is 20 residues long. Trimming left V 0 bases short and J 0 bases short, with 18 bases between. Germline CDR1 reads MNHEY; CDR2 reads SMNVEV (reference sequence). CDR3 sequence: CASSLSARDGPSSYNSPLHF. DNA for the CDR3: TGTGCCAGCAGTTTATCGGCGAGGGACGGGCCCAGCTCCTATAATTCACCCCTCCACTTT.

This clonotype has a handful of counts. The rearrangement uses TRBV3-1 and TRBJ1-1; 7 bases fit TRBD1. This CDR3 has 16 amino acids. Germline V gene lookup returns CDR1 LGHDT and CDR2 YNNKEL (reference sequence). The ends lost 4 bases at V and 1 base at J; junction bases unmatched: 9. The CDR3 here is CASSLASHRGNTEAFF. In DNA, the CDR3 is TGTGCCAGCAGCCTCGCCTCTCACAGGGGGAACACTGAAGCTTTCTTT. Full variable domain (missing parts from reference TRBV3-1 and TRBJ1-1): DTAVSQTPKYLVTQMGNDKSIKCEQNLGHDTMYWYKQDSKKFLKIMFSYNNKELIINETVPNRFSPKSPDKAHLNLHINSLELGDSAVYFCASSLASHRGNTEAFFGQGTRLTVV.

This clonotype has only a few counts. The chain couples TRBV19 to TRBJ1-6; 8 bases fit TRBD1. V shed 8 bases, J shed 10 bases, and the junction held 7 bases outside the gene matches. The germline V gene has CDR1 LNHDA and CDR2 SQIVND (reference sequence). This CDR3 comprises 13 residues. CDR3 loop: CASSTGGQSPLHF. In nucleotides, the CDR3 is TGTGCCAGTTCCACAGGGGGACAATCACCCCTCCACTTT.

In regard to this clonotype: A far bigger clonotype differs at one base, so this is likely a read error. The rearrangement uses TRBV6-2 or TRBV6-3 and TRBJ1-1, with D unresolved. This CDR3 has 13 amino acids. Germline V CDR1 and CDR2: MNHEY, SVGEGT. The CDR3 region has the DNA TGTGCCAGCAGTTACACTGGGAACACTGAAGCTCTCTTT. It is translated as CASSYTGNTEALF.

This clonotype showed up many times. This chain uses TRBV28 with TRBJ1-2; tentative D call: TRBD1 (5 bases). The germline gives CDR1 MDHEN, CDR2 SYDVKM. The ends were cut back, 8 bases at V and 2 bases at J, with 15 bases in the middle. The CDR3 contains 14 residues. The CDR3 region is CASETGTQNYGYTF. In nucleotides, the CDR3 is TGTGCCAGCGAGACCGGGACTCAGAACTATGGCTACACCTTC.

This clonotype has ten or more counts. The chain recombines TRBV28 with TRBJ2-7; a weak D match, TRBD2 (5 bases). V was cut by 2 bases and J by 7 bases, with 21 bases left in between. Germline CDR1 MDHEN, CDR2 SYDVKM. This CDR3 is 16 amino acids long. The CDR3 bases are TGTGCCAGCAGTTTAGAGGGTGGCAAGGATGTTGAAGAGCAGTACTTC. Its protein is CASSLEGGKDVEEQYF.

The rearrangement uses TRBV19 and TRBJ1-6; 10 nucleotides match TRBD1. The CDR3 covers 14 residues. From germline, CDR1 is LNHDA and CDR2 SQIVND (reference sequence). The junction had 5 bases not matched to a gene; V was cut back by 6 bases and J by 9 bases. The CDR3 here is CASSLDRGSSPLHF. The CDR3 DNA reads as TGTGCCAGTAGCCTGGACAGGGGGAGTTCACCCCTCCACTTT.

Ten or more counts support this clonotype. The chain joins TRBV28 to TRBJ2-7; D tentatively reads TRBD1 or TRBD2 (5 bases each). V was pared by 6 bases and J by 2 bases, with 11 bases between. This CDR3 spans 13 amino acids. Per the germline V gene, CDR1 is MDHEN and CDR2 is SYDVKM. DNA of the CDR3: TGTGCCAGCAGCCCCGGGGCAACCTACGAGCAGTACTTC. Translated: CASSPGATYEQYF.

This chain connects TRBV19 to TRBJ1-1; D is unresolved. This CDR3 is 16 amino acids long. V lost 2 bases and J 0 bases, leaving 13 bases between the germline ends. Germline loops: CDR1 LNHDA, CDR2 SQIVND (reference sequence). Here the CDR3 reads CASSIRGEVMNTEAFF. The CDR3 DNA reads TGTGCCAGTAGTATACGGGGAGAGGTTATGAACACTGAAGCTTTCTTT.

V usage is TRBV11-3 and J usage is TRBJ2-1; tentative D call: TRBD1 (6 bases). With 7 bases removed from V and 8 bases from J, the gap between germline ends came to 21 bases. The CDR3 runs 15 residues. In germline, CDR1 is SGHNT, CDR2 YENEEA. CDR3 nucleotide sequence: TGTGCCAGCAACCAAGAGGGACACGGATCCGATGAGCAGTTCTTC. Its protein is CASNQEGHGSDEQFF.

This rearrangement joins TRBV3-1 to TRBJ2-7; D gene uncertain. V lost 0 bases, J lost 5 bases, and 14 bases lay in between. The CDR3 loop spans 15 amino acids. Germline values: CDR1 LGHDT, CDR2 YNNKEL (reference sequence). DNA of the CDR3: TGTGCCAGCAGCCAAGATGGAATTGGATCTCACGAGCAGTACTTC. The encoded protein is CASSQDGIGSHEQYF.

The V gene is TRBV4-2, the J gene TRBJ2-5; TRBD2 might be the D (5 bases). Per the germline V gene, CDR1 is LGHNA and CDR2 is YNFKEQ. There are 15 residues in the CDR3. The V and J ends lost 4 bases and 4 bases respectively, with 16 bases between them. The CDR3 spells CASSRETRVGETQYF. CDR3 nucleotides: TGTGCCAGCAGCCGAGAAACTAGGGTCGGAGAGACCCAGTACTTC.

This chain connects TRBV14 to TRBJ1-4; unclear D gene. The V end was cut by 1 base, the J end by 0 bases, with 12 bases between. There are 17 residues in the CDR3. Germline CDR1 reads SGHDN; CDR2 reads FVKESK. The CDR3 DNA is TGTGCCAGCAGCCAAGCTAACCCCCTTGCAACTAATGAAAAACTGTTTTTT. This encodes CASSQANPLATNEKLFF.

In this sample, this clonotype turned up many times. J is TRBJ2-7 and V is TRBV6-2 or TRBV6-3; 12 nucleotides agree with TRBD1. Trimming at V came to 5 bases and at J to 5 bases, leaving 7 bases not matched to a gene. Germline V gene lookup returns CDR1 MNHEY and CDR2 SVGEGT. CDR3 length: 15 amino acids. The CDR3, as DNA: TGTGCCAGCAGTCCGCGGGACAGGGGGCACCACGAGCAGTACTTC. Translating gives CASSPRDRGHHEQYF.

This clonotype was found many times. The J gene is TRBJ1-5, the V gene TRBV10-3; TRBD1 is a possible D gene (6 bases). Trimming removed 4 bases from V and 3 bases from J, with 7 bases in between. The germline V gene has CDR1 ENHRY and CDR2 SYGVKD. This CDR3 is 13 amino acids long. CDR3 DNA sequence: TGTGCCATCAGTGGGACAGACAATCAGCCCCAGCATTTT. This gives the protein CAISGTDNQPQHF.

This clonotype was counted many times. This rearrangement joins TRBV28 to TRBJ1-1, with D uncertain. Trimming stripped 5 bases from V and 5 bases from J, with 18 bases between. Per germline, CDR1 MDHEN and CDR2 SYDVKM. This CDR3 is 15 amino acids long. CDR3: CASSPQNWGATEAFF. DNA for the CDR3: TGTGCCAGCAGTCCCCAAAATTGGGGAGCTACTGAAGCTTTCTTT.

The rearrangement joins TRBV27 to TRBJ2-5; D may be TRBD1 (6 bases). Germline CDR1 MNHEY, CDR2 SMNVEV (reference sequence). Deletions cut 4 bases from V and 1 base from J, with 16 bases between. This CDR3 contains 16 residues. CDR3: CASSSRSRTAQETQYF. The CDR3 DNA is TGTGCCAGCAGTTCCCGATCGAGGACAGCCCAAGAGACCCAGTACTTC.

The J gene is TRBJ2-1, the V gene TRBV7-3, with TRBD2 identical over 8 bases. Germline CDR1 reads SGHTA; CDR2 reads FQGTGA. V lost 1 base, J lost 10 bases, and 9 bases stayed unmatched. There are 15 residues in the CDR3. CDR3 in DNA: TGTGCCAGCAGCTTAATGACTAGCGCCCGGGGGGAGCAGTTCTTC. Encoded protein: CASSLMTSARGEQFF.

This chain uses TRBV14 with TRBJ1-2; tentative D call: TRBD1 (5 bases). Trimming removed 4 bases from V and 7 bases from J, with 13 bases in between. The CDR3 is 13 residues long. Per germline, CDR1 SGHDN and CDR2 FVKESK. The CDR3 reads CASSPSPGFGYTF. CDR3 nucleotides: TGTGCCAGCAGCCCCAGTCCAGGGTTTGGCTACACCTTC.